The clone carrying this T cell receptor beta chain was picked up one time. CDR1 and CDR2 (germline): LNHDA, SQIVND (reference sequence). With 5 bases removed from V and 1 base from J, the gap between germline ends came to 12 bases. The CDR3 length is 14 residues. The sample comes from a study of control samples from healthy donors and cancer patients. Sequencing was performed with immunoSEQ multiplex PCR; in TCRdb, only in-frame clones are kept and a portion is missing. The sample yields roughly 120,000 clones, roughly 90% seen once. This chain joins TRBV19 and TRBJ2-7; D call uncertain. This TCR was recovered from a man aged 45-65 years in good health. The specimen was blood. The CDR3 DNA is TGTGCCAGTAGTGACTCCGGGTTGTCCTACGAGCAGTACTTC. Its translation is CASSDSGLSYEQYF.